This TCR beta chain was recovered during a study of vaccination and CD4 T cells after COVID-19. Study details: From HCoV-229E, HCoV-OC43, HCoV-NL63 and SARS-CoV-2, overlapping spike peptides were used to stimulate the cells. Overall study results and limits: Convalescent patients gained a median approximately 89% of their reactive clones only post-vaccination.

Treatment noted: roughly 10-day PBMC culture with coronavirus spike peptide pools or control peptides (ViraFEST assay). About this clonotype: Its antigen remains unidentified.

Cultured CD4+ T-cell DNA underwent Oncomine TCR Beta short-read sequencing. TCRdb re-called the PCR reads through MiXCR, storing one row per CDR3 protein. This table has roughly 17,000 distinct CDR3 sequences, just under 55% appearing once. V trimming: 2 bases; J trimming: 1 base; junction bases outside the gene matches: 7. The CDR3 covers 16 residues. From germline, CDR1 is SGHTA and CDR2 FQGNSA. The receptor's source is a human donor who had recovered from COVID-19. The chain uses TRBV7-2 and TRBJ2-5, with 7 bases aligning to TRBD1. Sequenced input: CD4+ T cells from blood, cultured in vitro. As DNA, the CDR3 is TGTGCCAGCAGCTTAATCTATCCAGGGGGCCAAGAGACCCAGTACTTC. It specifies CASSLIYPGGQETQYF.